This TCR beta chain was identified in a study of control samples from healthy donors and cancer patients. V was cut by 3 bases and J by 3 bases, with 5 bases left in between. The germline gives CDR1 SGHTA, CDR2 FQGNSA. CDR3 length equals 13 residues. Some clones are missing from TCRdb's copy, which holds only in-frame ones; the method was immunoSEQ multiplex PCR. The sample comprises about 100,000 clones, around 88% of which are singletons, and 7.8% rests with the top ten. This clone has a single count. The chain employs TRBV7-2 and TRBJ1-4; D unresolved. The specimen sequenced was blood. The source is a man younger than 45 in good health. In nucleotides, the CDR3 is TGTGCCAGCAGCTTTTTGGCTAATGAAAAACTGTTTTTT. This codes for CASSFLANEKLFF.